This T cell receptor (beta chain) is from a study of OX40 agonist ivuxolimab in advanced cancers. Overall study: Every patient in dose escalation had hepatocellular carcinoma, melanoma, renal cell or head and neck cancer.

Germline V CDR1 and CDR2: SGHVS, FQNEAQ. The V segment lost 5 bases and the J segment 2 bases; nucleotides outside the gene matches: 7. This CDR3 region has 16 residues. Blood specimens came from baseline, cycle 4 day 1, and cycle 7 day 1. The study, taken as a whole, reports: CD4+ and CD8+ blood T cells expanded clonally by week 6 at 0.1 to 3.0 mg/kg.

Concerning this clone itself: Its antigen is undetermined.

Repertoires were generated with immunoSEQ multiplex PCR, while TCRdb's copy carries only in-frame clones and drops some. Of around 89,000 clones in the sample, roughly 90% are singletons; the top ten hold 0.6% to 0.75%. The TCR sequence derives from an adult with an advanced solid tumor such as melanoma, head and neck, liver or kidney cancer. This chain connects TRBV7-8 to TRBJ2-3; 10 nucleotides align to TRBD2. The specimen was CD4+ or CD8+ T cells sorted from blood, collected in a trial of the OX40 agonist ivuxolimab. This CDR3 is CASSIGLAEYTDTQYF. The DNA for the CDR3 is TGTGCCAGCAGCATCGGACTAGCGGAATACACAGATACGCAGTATTTT.